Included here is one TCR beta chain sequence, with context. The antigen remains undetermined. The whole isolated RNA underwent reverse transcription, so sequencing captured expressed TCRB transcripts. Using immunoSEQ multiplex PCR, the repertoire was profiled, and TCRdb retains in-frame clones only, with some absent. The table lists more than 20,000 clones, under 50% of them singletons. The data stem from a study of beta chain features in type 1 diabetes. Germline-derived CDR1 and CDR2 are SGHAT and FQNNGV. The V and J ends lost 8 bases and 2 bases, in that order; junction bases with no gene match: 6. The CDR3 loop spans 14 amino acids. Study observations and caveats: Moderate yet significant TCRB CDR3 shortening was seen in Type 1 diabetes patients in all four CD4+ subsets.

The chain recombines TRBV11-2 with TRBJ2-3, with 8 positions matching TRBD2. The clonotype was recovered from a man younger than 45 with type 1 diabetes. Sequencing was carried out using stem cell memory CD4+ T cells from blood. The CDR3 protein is CASAGGVSTDTQYF. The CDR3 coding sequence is TGTGCCAGCGCCGGGGGGGTCTCCACAGATACGCAGTATTTT. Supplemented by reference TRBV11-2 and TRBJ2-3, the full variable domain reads EAGVAQSPRYKIIEKRQSVAFWCNPISGHATLYWYQQILGQGPKLLIQFQNNGVVDDSQLPKDRFSAERLKGVDSTLKIQPAKLEDSAVYLCASAGGVSTDTQYFGPGTRLTVL.